Each of the 6 T cell receptor beta chains below was sequenced from the same sample in a study of blood T cell repertoires in COVID-19. Some clones are missing from TCRdb's copy, which holds only in-frame ones; the method was immunoSEQ multiplex PCR. The top ten hold about 4% of the sample, which has 210,000 or so clones, around 84% seen once. The sample comprised PBMCs or T cells enriched from blood (not recorded which). The receptor source for this set is a man younger than 40 with acute COVID-19.

CDR3 amino acids: CASSQHSSGGNTDTQYF. The DNA of the CDR3 is TGTGCCAGCAGCCAACACTCTAGCGGGGGGAACACAGATACGCAGTATTTT. This sequence joins TRBV3-1 (or the pseudogene TRBV3-2) and TRBJ2-3; 11 bases agree with TRBD2. Germline CDR1 reads LGHDT; CDR2 reads YNNKEL (reference sequence). This CDR3 has 17 amino acids. Trimming at V came to 2 bases and at J to 2 bases, leaving 6 bases not matched to a gene.

This chain uses TRBV10-3 with TRBJ1-1, with no clear D. V shed 4 bases and J shed 2 bases, with 11 bases lying between them. In germline, CDR1 is ENHRY, CDR2 SYGVKD. The CDR3 totals 14 residues. CDR3 amino acids: CAISGTAINTEAFF. CDR3 DNA: TGTGCCATCAGTGGAACAGCTATTAACACTGAAGCTTTCTTT.

The chain carries TRBV6-1 and TRBJ1-6; a weak D match, TRBD1 (6 bases). Trimming took off 4 bases at V and 4 bases at J, with 14 bases between the two ends. The CDR3 extends over 16 amino acids. The germline CDR1 and CDR2 sequences are MNHNS and SASEGT. CDR3 sequence reads: CASSAGGAGYNSPLHF. CDR3 bases: TGTGCCAGCAGTGCTGGGGGGGCGGGGTATAATTCACCCCTCCACTTT.

This chain connects TRBV7-6 to TRBJ2-3, with 8 bases fitting TRBD2. CDR1 SGHVS and CDR2 FNYEAQ come from the germline V gene. The CDR3 contains 14 residues. J lost 3 bases, V lost 5 bases, and 4 bases had no gene match. CDR3 sequence reads: CASSHSGETDTQYF. DNA of the CDR3: TGTGCCAGCAGCCATAGCGGGGAAACAGATACGCAGTATTTT.

The CDR3 DNA reads TGTGCCAGCAGCTTAGAAAACGCGGTACAGGGGGACGAGCAGTACTTC. It specifies CASSLENAVQGDEQYF. The chain combines TRBV7-2 with TRBJ2-7; 8 bases map to TRBD1. V shed 1 base, J shed 5 bases, and the junction held 10 bases outside the gene matches. There are 16 residues in the CDR3. Germline V gene lookup returns CDR1 SGHTA and CDR2 FQGNSA. Full variable domain (outside the CDR3, taken from reference TRBV7-2 and TRBJ2-7): GAGVSQSPSNKVTEKGKDVELRCDPISGHTALYWYRQSLGQGLEFLIYFQGNSAPDKSGLPSDRFSAERTGGSVSTLTIQRTQQEDSAVYLCASSLENAVQGDEQYFGPGTRLTVT.

The chain is built from TRBV7-9 and TRBJ2-5; D ambiguous. With 5 bases removed from V and 0 bases from J, the gap between germline ends came to 13 bases. The CDR3 totals 15 residues. Germline V gene lookup returns CDR1 SEHNR and CDR2 FQNEAQ (reference sequence). CDR3 in DNA: TGTGCCAGCAGCCCCAGACACCGCAACCAAGAGACCCAGTACTTC. It yields the protein CASSPRHRNQETQYF. Complete variable domain (other parts from reference TRBV7-9 and TRBJ2-5): DTGVSQNPRHKITKRGQNVTFRCDPISEHNRLYWYRQTLGQGPEFLTYFQNEAQLEKSRLLSDRFSAERPKGSFSTLEIQRTEQGDSAMYLCASSPRHRNQETQYFGPGTRLLVL.